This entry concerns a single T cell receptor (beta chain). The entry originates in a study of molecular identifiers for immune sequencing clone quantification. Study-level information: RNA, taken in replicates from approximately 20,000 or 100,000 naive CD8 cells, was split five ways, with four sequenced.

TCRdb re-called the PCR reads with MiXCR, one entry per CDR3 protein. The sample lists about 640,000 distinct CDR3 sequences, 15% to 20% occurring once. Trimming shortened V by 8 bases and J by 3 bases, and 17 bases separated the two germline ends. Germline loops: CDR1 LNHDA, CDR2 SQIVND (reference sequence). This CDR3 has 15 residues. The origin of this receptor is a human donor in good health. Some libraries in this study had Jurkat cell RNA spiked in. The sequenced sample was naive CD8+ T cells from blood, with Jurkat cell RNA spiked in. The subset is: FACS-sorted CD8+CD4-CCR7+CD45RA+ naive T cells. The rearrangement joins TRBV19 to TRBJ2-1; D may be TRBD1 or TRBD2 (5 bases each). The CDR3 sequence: CASGVATRGYNEQFF. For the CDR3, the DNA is TGTGCCAGTGGCGTAGCGACAAGGGGCTACAATGAGCAGTTCTTC.